This T cell receptor (beta chain) was retrieved from a study of T cell clonotyping in hematopoietic cell transplantation. Study-level results: Recipient TCR diversity dropped after transplant; expanded clonotypes rose from day 30 to 180.

With respect to this clone: Its antigen is still unknown.

Germline-derived CDR1 and CDR2 are SEHNR and FQNEAQ (reference sequence). This CDR3 contains 14 residues. Trimming pared 1 base from V and 3 bases from J, leaving 10 bases between. Clones were read by immunoSEQ multiplex PCR, and TCRdb kept only the in-frame ones, dropping some. This sample has more than 65,000 clones, with around 94% found just once. The receptor's source is a man aged 50 or older in good health. Some clones in this sample may be carry-over from other donors' samples. The sample comprised peripheral blood mononuclear cells. The V and J genes are TRBV7-9 and TRBJ2-7, with D uncertain. CDR3: CASSLGSVDYEQYF. The CDR3, as DNA: TGTGCCAGCAGCTTAGGCTCGGTAGACTACGAGCAGTACTTC. Based on the CDR3 plus reference TRBV7-9 and TRBJ2-7, the full variable domain is DTGVSQNPRHKITKRGQNVTFRCDPISEHNRLYWYRQTLGQGPEFLTYFQNEAQLEKSRLLSDRFSAERPKGSFSTLEIQRTEQGDSAMYLCASSLGSVDYEQYFGPGTRLTVT.